The 4 T cell receptor beta chains below come from one sample, sequenced in a study of cytomegalovirus exposure and HLA in healthy donors. PCR primers comprised 60 Vbeta and 13 Jbeta primers. Assay: immunoSEQ multiplex PCR; the TCRdb copy retains only in-frame clones and omits some. The table shows some 80,000 clones, with roughly 80% occurring only once. Specimen: PBMCs. Receptor source: a human donor in good health.

This clone ranks as large (0.1 to 1%). The rearrangement links TRBV7-6 to TRBJ1-1; maybe TRBD1 (6 bases). Germline V gene sequence: CDR1 SGHVS, CDR2 FNYEAQ. The CDR3 consists of 15 residues. V was clipped by 2 bases and J by 5 bases, with 15 bases between them. CDR3 nucleotides: TGTGCCAGCAGCTTATCAAGGGGGGGGCGAACTGAAGCTTTCTTT. This gives the protein CASSLSRGGRTEAFF.

The chain has TRBV2 and TRBJ1-1; no firm D call. The CDR3 is 11 residues long. The germline V and J ends were trimmed by 6 bases and 6 bases, with 8 bases remaining between them. The germline CDR1 and CDR2 sequences are SNHLY and FYNNEI. The CDR3 loop reads CASREGPEAFF. The CDR3 DNA reads TGTGCCAGCAGAGAGGGCCCTGAAGCTTTCTTT. The whole variable domain, remainder taken from reference TRBV2 and TRBJ1-1, is EPEVTQTPSHQVTQMGQEVILRCVPISNHLYFYWYRQILGQKVEFLVSFYNNEISEKSEIFDDQFSVERPDGSNFTLKIRSTKLEDSAMYFCASREGPEAFFGQGTRLTVV.

The rearrangement uses TRBV5-1 and TRBJ2-5; 8 nucleotides line up with TRBD1. The CDR3 spans 13 residues. Per the germline V gene, CDR1 is SGHRS and CDR2 is YFSETQ. With 4 bases clipped from V and 4 bases from J, the junction kept 3 bases outside the gene matches. CDR3 nucleotide sequence: TGCGCCAGCAGCGAACAGGGGGGAGAGACCCAGTACTTC. Its translation: CASSEQGGETQYF.

The CDR3 loop is CASSHGQGANYGYTF. The CDR3 nucleotides are TGCGCCAGCAGTCATGGACAGGGAGCTAACTATGGCTACACCTTC. The genes are TRBV4-1 and TRBJ1-2; 8 nucleotides line up with TRBD1. The CDR3 is made up of 15 amino acids. V was pared by 6 bases and J by 0 bases, with 6 bases of the junction left unmatched. Germline-derived CDR1 and CDR2 are MGHRA and YSYEKL.